This TCR beta chain was obtained from a study of regulatory T cells in long-lasting Graves disease. Investigators prepared the TCR beta libraries by applying iRepertoire HTBI primers and Arm-PCR of CDR3 regions. From the multiplex PCR reads, TCRdb called clonotypes with MiXCR, one entry per CDR3 protein. Of 350,000 to 450,000 distinct CDR3 sequences in the sample, 15% were seen once. This clonotype has ten or more counts. Indicated time point: newly diagnosed GD, antithyroid drugs for less than 3 months. TCR sequences were obtained from RNA taken from PBMCs. V lost 7 bases and J lost 2, with 15 bases in between. The CDR3 covers 14 residues. These data were also reused for a study on T cells in Graves' hyperthyroidism and ophthalmopathy. That study adds: In the first-round RT-PCR of the TCR CDR3, the HTBI primer set was used.

The receptor comes from a woman between 40 and 50 years old with Graves disease. The chain carries TRBV12-3 or TRBV12-4 and TRBJ2-7; tentatively, D is TRBD1 (6 bases). This specimen consisted of peripheral blood mononuclear cells (PBMCs), obtained at new diagnosis, from a patient treated with antithyroid drugs. The CDR3 DNA follows: TGTGCCAGCAAATCGCAGGGGACCCCCTACGAGCAGTACTTC. It codes for CASKSQGTPYEQYF.